In its sample, the clone carrying this TCR beta chain was seen many times. Its target is not known. The data originate from a study of T cells in Graves' hyperthyroidism and ophthalmopathy. Study information: Peripheral blood was drawn at first diagnosis, prior to all treatment.

The J segment lost 0 bases and the V segment lost 6 bases, leaving 9 bases of the junction unmatched. CDR3 length: 17 residues. Germline V lookup: CDR1 DFQATT, CDR2 SNEGSKA (reference sequence). Each diagnosis was grounded in clinical symptoms, serum thyroxine and TRAb, thyroid ultrasound, and orbital computed tomography. Study-level points and caveats: A model of 13 V-J pairs discriminated ophthalmopathy from stable hyperthyroidism. Most thyroid clonotypes expanded above 0.001 appeared in blood too.

RNA transcripts gave rise to amplified TCR beta CDR3 regions. The HTBI primer set was used in a first-round RT-PCR of the TCR CDR3. TCRdb independently ran MiXCR on the multiplex PCR reads; one entry per CDR3 protein. This sample has about 600,000 distinct CDR3 sequences, with approximately 15% found just once. The specimen was blood. V and J are TRBV20-1 and TRBJ2-1; 12 nucleotides line up with TRBD2. This TCR came from a woman aged 18-35 years with Graves' ophthalmopathy. CDR3 region: CSALTSGRTSSYNEQFF. CDR3 nucleotides: TGCAGTGCACTGACTAGCGGGAGAACCAGCTCCTACAATGAGCAGTTCTTC.